This TCR beta chain was retrieved from a study of identical twins listed by TCRdb under 2016. Regarding the study in general: TCR alpha and beta repertoires from monozygotic twins, unrelated adults of various ages and cord blood were deep-sequenced to test whether fetal clonotypes persist. To rule out contamination, the twin experiments were replicated at different times with different library preparation protocols. What the work shows at the level of the full study, not this receptor alone: Fewer insertions were carried by abundant cord blood beta clonotypes; a weaker similar trend was observed in young adult naive repertoires, while no such trend was observed in memory repertoires. A weaker excess of twin sharing was found in beta out-of-frame sequences because the signal-to-noise ratio was lowered by fewer shared sequences. Because the same donors could not be followed over many years, the conclusions relied on cross-sectional statistical analysis. Zero-insertion analyses could be partly confounded by invariant T cells such as MAIT and iNKT, though diverse VJ usage argued against such confounding for most clonotypes. Recombination models systematically underestimated out-of-frame TCR alpha sharing in monozygotic twins but agreed with sharing between unrelated individuals. Out-of-frame TCR alpha sequences shared between twins showed an excess of low generation-probability sequences compared with coincidental sharing between unrelated individuals.

Every donor was a healthy Caucasian. The study also sequenced three unrelated non-twin adults: a male aged 18 to 30, a male aged 50 to 60 and a female aged 50 to 60. Miltenyi CD45RO+ enrichment and human naive T-cell isolation kits were used to isolate memory (CD45RO+) and naive T cells from PBMC. Inclusive of the bounding cysteine and phenylalanine, the CDR3 is 19 residues long. Only the CDR3 portion is preserved as DNA: 57 bases, with reading frame beginning at the first base. V is pared back by 3 bases and J by 1 base, with 18 bases lying between the germline termini. The germline V gene supplies CDR1 KGHDR and CDR2 SFDVKD. Libraries came from 5' RACE. The listed sequencing device is Illumina HiSeq 2000. A universal primer binding site was added through template switching, and the final cDNA carried a unique molecular identifier so that TCR cDNA molecules could be counted accurately. Specific primers in the conserved constant-segment region were used to synthesize first-strand cDNA for the TCR alpha and beta chains. To control for contamination, every cDNA library was double barcoded, receiving both a SMART-Mk sample barcode and Illumina barcodes. TruSeq adapter sequences along with Illumina sample barcodes were introduced in two successive PCR steps. TCR alpha and beta cDNA libraries were sequenced on the Illumina HiSeq platform with custom primers. For the original study's pipeline: Unique molecular identifiers were extracted from raw reads with MiGEC, and CDR3 positions were determined with MiXCR. For each individual, recombination models were inferred using an EM algorithm with the repgenHMM and IGoR tools. The analysis of shared clonotypes was done with the tcR package in R, with sharing normalized by the product of cloneset sizes. To study raw recombination without the effects of thymic and clonal selection, out-of-frame nonproductive sequences were analyzed. TCRdb trimmed the raw reads at Q25, called clones with MiXCR and kept productive beta chains. Rows with a matching CDR3 protein are joined into one entry that keeps the most common DNA and genes. These V and J calls originate from TCRdb's pipeline instead of the authors' own analysis. The sample data list approximately 700,000 distinct CDR3 sequences, and around 5.7% of these were observed just once. 1.5% to 2% of the sample belongs to the ten largest clones.

There are a few counts of this clonotype. The target of this receptor is not known. Base quality data are lacking; no much larger clone is found one base away. The chain joins TRBV24-1 to TRBJ2-6, with a tentative D call of TRBD1 or TRBD2, each matching 5 bases. This receptor was taken from a man between 18 and 35 years old in good health. The material sequenced was naive T cells sorted from blood. This specimen's cell subset or site label, per the study, means: cells isolated with a human naive T-cell isolation kit. The CDR3 sequence is CATSDPRDGPHSGANVLTF. The sequenced DNA: TGTGCCACCAGTGATCCGAGGGACGGACCCCATTCTGGGGCCAACGTCCTGACTTTC.